The clone carrying this T cell receptor (beta chain) was recorded only once. The antigen is unknown. The sample comes from a study of cytomegalovirus exposure and HLA in healthy donors. The study, taken as a whole, reports: A later analysis showed that HLA-associated TCR beta chains had undergone more clonal expansion than equally common others.

PCR used 60 Vbeta primers and 13 Jbeta primers. Libraries were prepared by immunoSEQ multiplex PCR; TCRdb keeps only in-frame clonotypes and omits some of them. This sample yields approximately 140,000 clones, of which 75% to 85% are seen a single time; about 6.7% belongs to the top ten. The sample consisted of PBMCs. The TCR was taken from a man between 50 and 59 years old in good health and CMV-seropositive.

CDR3 in amino acids: CASSLPGIESNQPQHF. CDR3 in DNA: TGTGCCAGTAGTTTGCCAGGGATAGAAAGCAATCAGCCCCAGCATTTT. The chain has TRBV19 and TRBJ1-5, with D maybe TRBD1 (5 bases). V dropped 5 bases and J dropped 1 base, with 15 bases sitting between them. Germline V gives CDR1 LNHDA, CDR2 SQIVND (reference sequence). The CDR3 loop spans 16 amino acids.